The 31 T cell receptor beta chains in this list originate from one sample, sequenced in a study of metastatic and nonmetastatic thyroid tumors. Thyroid surgery took place with no prior treatment in any patient. TCRdb called clones again from the PCR reads with MiXCR. The table shows over 45,000 clones, with 22% occurring only once. Sequencing was done on a sample of blood. These receptors came from a male donor with papillary thyroid cancer or a benign thyroid nodule (not recorded which). Some clones in this sample may be carry-over from other donors' samples.

By sample share, this clone is medium-sized (0.01 to 0.1%). J is TRBJ2-3 and V is TRBV6-2 or TRBV6-3; 8 bases are a match to TRBD1. The CDR3 loop spans 15 amino acids. Germline V gives CDR1 MNHEY, CDR2 SVGEGT. Losses at the gene ends were 4 bases for V and 3 bases for J; bases not matched to a gene: 6. CDR3 region: CASSSRQGPTDTQYF. CDR3 sequence (DNA): TGTGCCAGCAGTTCCCGACAGGGGCCGACAGATACGCAGTATTTT.

This clone was counted many times. This could be a read error, since a much larger clone is one nucleotide away. V and J are TRBV4-1 and TRBJ1-2, with a weak D call TRBD1 (6 bases). Trimming pared 1 base from V and 6 bases from J, leaving 15 bases between. The CDR3 covers 15 residues. Per the germline V gene, CDR1 is MGHRA and CDR2 is YSYEKL. The CDR3 here is CASSQGRGRTDGYTF. The CDR3 DNA reads as TGCGCCAGCAGCCAAGGGAGGGGGAGGACGGATGGCTACACCTTC.

CDR3 amino acids: CSARRLASVTDTQYF. DNA of the CDR3: TGCAGTGCCCGCCGACTAGCGTCTGTCACAGATACGCAGTATTTT. V gene TRBV20-1 combines with J gene TRBJ2-3; TRBD2 agrees at 8 bases. CDR1 and CDR2 (germline): DFQATT, SNEGSKA (reference sequence). CDR3 length: 15 amino acids. The ends lost 6 bases at V and 2 bases at J; junction bases unmatched: 10.

This clone was found a few times. This rearrangement joins TRBV20-1 to TRBJ2-7; no clear D. CDR1 and CDR2 (germline): DFQATT, SNEGSKA (reference sequence). This CDR3 comprises 14 residues. Trimming cost V 0 bases and J 3 bases, with 12 bases left between them. The CDR3 spells CSARDGGSLYEQYF. CDR3 nucleotide sequence: TGCAGTGCTAGAGATGGTGGGTCCCTCTACGAGCAGTACTTC.

In this sample, this clone turned up a few times. The chain links TRBV2 to TRBJ1-2; 8 positions agree with TRBD1. The germline V gene has CDR1 SNHLY and CDR2 FYNNEI. V gave up 9 bases and J gave up 7 bases; unmatched junction bases: 16. The CDR3 runs 15 residues. The CDR3 loop is CASGDEQTGAFGYTF. The DNA of the CDR3 is TGTGCCAGTGGAGACGAACAGACAGGGGCTTTTGGCTACACCTTC.

There are a few counts of this clone. V gene TRBV7-3 combines with J gene TRBJ2-2, with D perhaps TRBD2 (6 bases). This CDR3 has 16 amino acids. Per germline, CDR1 SGHTA and CDR2 FQGTGA. Trimming removed 5 bases from V and 6 bases from J, with 19 bases in between. CDR3 DNA sequence: TGTGCCAGCAGCCTCTTAACTAGCTCTGCCCCCGGGGAGCTGTTTTTT. Translation: CASSLLTSSAPGELFF.

This clone was detected a few times. The CDR3 coding sequence is TGTGCCAGTAGTATGGGCACGTCCGGGGAGCTGTTTTTT. Encoded protein: CASSMGTSGELFF. The gene calls are TRBV19 and TRBJ2-2; no reliable D call. V lost 3 bases, J lost 6 bases, and 8 bases lay in between. The CDR3 spans 13 residues. Per germline, CDR1 LNHDA and CDR2 SQIVND (reference sequence).

In this sample, this clone turned up many times. The genes are TRBV19 and TRBJ1-1, with D unclear. The V end was cut by 7 bases, the J end by 3 bases, with 9 bases between. The CDR3 consists of 12 residues. Per germline, CDR1 LNHDA and CDR2 SQIVND (reference sequence). This chain's CDR3 is CASTTRDTEAFF. DNA for the CDR3: TGTGCCAGTACTACCCGGGACACTGAAGCTTTCTTT. The variable domain in full, completed from reference TRBV19 and TRBJ1-1, reads DGGITQSPKYLFRKEGQNVTLSCEQNLNHDAMYWYRQDPGQGLRLIYYSQIVNDFQKGDIAEGYSVSREKKESFPLTVTSAQKNPTAFYLCASTTRDTEAFFGQGTRLTVV.

This clone was seen ten or more times. This chain links TRBV6-1 with TRBJ2-3; 13 positions agree with TRBD2. The CDR3 is 15 residues long. In germline, CDR1 is MNHNS, CDR2 SASEGT. With V trimmed by 5 bases and J by 5 bases, 4 bases remained unmatched. For the CDR3, the DNA is TGTGCCAGCAGTAAACTAGCGGGGGGGCAAGATACGCAGTATTTT. The encoded protein is CASSKLAGGQDTQYF.

Many counts were recorded for this clone. The chain is built from TRBV6-4 and TRBJ2-3, with TRBD1 identical over 9 bases. CDR1 is MRHNA and CDR2 is SNTAGT in the germline V gene. V was pared by 5 bases and J by 3 bases, with 9 bases of the junction left unmatched. The CDR3 has 16 amino acids. The CDR3 coding sequence is TGTGCCAGCAGTCGATTTGGGGGACAGGGTACAGATACGCAGTATTTT. This codes for CASSRFGGQGTDTQYF.

J is TRBJ1-1 and V is TRBV14, with unresolved D. Trimming shortened V by 0 bases and J by 1 base, and 15 bases separated the two germline ends. The CDR3 is 17 residues long. The germline V gene has CDR1 SGHDN and CDR2 FVKESK. The CDR3, as DNA: TGTGCCAGCAGCCAAGATCTCCGGTATAACGAGAACACTGAAGCTTTCTTT. Amino acids: CASSQDLRYNENTEAFF.

The J gene is TRBJ1-4, the V gene TRBV20-1, with a possible D match to TRBD1 (6 bases). The germline V gene has CDR1 DFQATT and CDR2 SNEGSKA (reference sequence). V was cut by 0 bases and J by 7 bases, with 12 bases left in between. The CDR3 is 14 amino acids. The CDR3 loop is CSARDRGCGEKLFF. The CDR3 DNA is TGCAGTGCTAGAGACAGGGGTTGCGGTGAAAAACTGTTTTTT.

This clone came up many times. The chain employs TRBV7-3 and TRBJ2-3, with 8 bases identical to TRBD2. V dropped 5 bases and J dropped 2; count of bases not matched to a gene: 6. Germline CDR1 SGHTA, CDR2 FQGTGA. The CDR3 is 15 residues long. This CDR3 reads CASSREGQHTDTQYF. The CDR3 DNA reads as TGTGCCAGCAGCCGGGAGGGGCAGCACACAGATACGCAGTATTTT.

This clone has ten or more counts. The chain employs TRBV2 and TRBJ1-1; D is unresolved. V dropped 4 bases and J dropped 4 bases, with 7 bases sitting between them. The CDR3 spans 12 residues. From germline, CDR1 is SNHLY and CDR2 FYNNEI. CDR3 sequence (DNA): TGTGCCAGCAGTGCTGCAAGCACTGAAGCTTTCTTT. Translating it yields CASSAASTEAFF.

The table lists this clone with a few counts. This chain uses TRBV30 with TRBJ2-7; no clear D gene. Germline-derived CDR1 and CDR2 are GTSNPN and SVGIG (reference sequence). The CDR3 runs to 11 residues. V gave up 2 bases and J gave up 5 bases, with 7 bases separating them. CDR3 DNA sequence: TGTGCCTGGAGTAATCAGAACGAGCAGTACTTC. It codes for CAWSNQNEQYF.

This clone showed up many times. The rearrangement links TRBV6-2 or TRBV6-3 to TRBJ2-7, with 9 bases that match TRBD1. Germline CDR1 MNHEY, CDR2 SVGEGT. The V segment lost 7 bases and the J segment 1 base; nucleotides outside the gene matches: 8. There are 15 residues in the CDR3. The CDR3 sequence: CASTSTGQGSYEQYF. CDR3 in DNA: TGTGCCAGCACAAGTACGGGACAGGGTTCCTACGAGCAGTACTTC.

The V call is TRBV11-3, the J call TRBJ2-7, with a possible D match to TRBD1 (6 bases). The CDR3 is 13 residues long. V was trimmed by 4 bases and J by 3 bases, leaving 10 bases between them. CDR1 SGHNT and CDR2 YENEEA come from the germline V gene. The CDR3 region is CASSSTGLYEQYF. As DNA, the CDR3 is TGTGCCAGCAGCTCGACAGGACTCTACGAGCAGTACTTC.

CDR3 in amino acids: CSASALMTGGQYEQFF. In DNA form, the CDR3 reads TGCAGTGCTTCCGCCTTGATGACAGGGGGCCAGTATGAGCAGTTCTTC. The V and J genes are TRBV20-1 and TRBJ2-1; 10 bases line up with TRBD1. The length of the CDR3 is 16 residues. V lost 5 bases, J lost 8 bases, and 15 bases stayed unmatched. CDR1 and CDR2 (germline): DFQATT, SNEGSKA (reference sequence).

Ten or more counts support this clone. The chain joins TRBV4-1 to TRBJ1-2; TRBD1 matches at 8 bases. The CDR3 is made up of 15 amino acids. J lost 2 bases, V lost 5 bases, and 7 bases had no gene match. Germline CDR1 and CDR2: MGHRA and YSYEKL. CDR3 in DNA: TGCGCCAGCAGCACTAGCGGACAGGGAAACTATGGCTACACCTTC. This gives the protein CASSTSGQGNYGYTF.

The chain has TRBV27 and TRBJ2-2; D call uncertain. Trimming took off 4 bases at V and 5 bases at J, with 8 bases between the two ends. Per the germline V gene, CDR1 is MNHEY and CDR2 is SMNVEV (reference sequence). The CDR3 length is 13 residues. This CDR3 is CASSSTATGELFF. The CDR3 DNA reads as TGTGCCAGCAGTTCAACAGCAACCGGGGAGCTGTTTTTT.

This clone was recorded at least ten times. The chain combines TRBV5-6 with TRBJ2-7, with D hard to call. Germline CDR1 reads SGHDT; CDR2 reads YYEEEE. The CDR3 runs 14 residues. Trimming pared 1 base from V and 2 bases from J, leaving 10 bases between. The CDR3 DNA sequence: TGTGCCAGCAGCTTGTGGCCACTAACCTACGAGCAGTACTTC. Translation: CASSLWPLTYEQYF.

As to this clone: The junction shows a germline mismatch at one end, possibly a read error. The chain employs TRBV5-1 and TRBJ2-3, with 9 bases lining up with TRBD1. The germline V gene encodes CDR1 SGHRS and CDR2 YFSETQ. The CDR3 is 15 residues long. CDR3 in amino acids: CASRQGQGSTDTKYF. The CDR3 bases are TGCGCCAGCAGACAAGGACAGGGGAGCACAGATACGAAGTATTTT.

The table lists this clone with many counts. V gene TRBV6-4 combines with J gene TRBJ1-5; a weak D match, TRBD1 (5 bases). Per germline, CDR1 MRHNA and CDR2 SNTAGT. The V and J ends lost 7 bases and 5 bases respectively, with 15 bases between them. The CDR3 is 14 amino acids. CDR3 sequence reads: CASIPGKKDQPQHF. The DNA for the CDR3 is TGTGCCAGCATCCCAGGGAAGAAAGATCAGCCCCAGCATTTT.

Many counts were recorded for this clone. The chain carries TRBV28 and TRBJ1-2, with TRBD1 matching over 12 bases. V trimming: 10 bases; J trimming: 2 bases; junction bases outside the gene matches: 2. CDR3 length: 13 residues. Looked up from germline, CDR1 is MDHEN and CDR2 is SYDVKM. This chain's CDR3 is CATGTGGNYGYTF. CDR3 nucleotide sequence: TGTGCCACCGGGACAGGGGGCAACTATGGCTACACCTTC.

This clone was seen ten or more times. A read error may explain this, as a much larger clone is one base away. Other nucleotide sequences in the sample specify the same CDR3. The chain links TRBV30 to TRBJ1-5; D not resolved. Trimming cost V 3 bases and J 5 bases, with 11 bases left between them. This CDR3 spans 13 amino acids. Germline CDR1 reads GTSNPN; CDR2 reads SVGIG (reference sequence). CDR3: CAWSGNQYQPQHF. Written as DNA, the CDR3 is TGTGCCTGGAGCGGAAACCAGTATCAGCCCCAGCATTTT.

The V call is TRBV7-3, the J call TRBJ2-3, with a possible D match to TRBD2 (5 bases). V lost 1 base to trimming and J lost 1 base, with 15 bases between them. Germline CDR1 and CDR2: SGHTA and FQGTGA. The CDR3 is 17 amino acids. The CDR3 reads CASSLKFRGFGTDTQYF. CDR3 in DNA: TGTGCCAGCAGCTTAAAGTTCAGAGGGTTCGGCACAGATACGCAGTATTTT. Supplemented by reference TRBV7-3 and TRBJ2-3, the full variable domain reads GAGVSQTPSNKVTEKGKYVELRCDPISGHTALYWYRQSLGQGPEFLIYFQGTGAADDSGLPNDRFFAVRPEGSVSTLKIQRTERGDSAVYLCASSLKFRGFGTDTQYFGPGTRLTVL.

In its sample, this clone was seen a few times. The J gene is TRBJ2-3, the V gene TRBV24-1; D gene ambiguous. This CDR3 has 13 amino acids. Trimming stripped 3 bases from V and 2 bases from J, with 5 bases between. CDR1 and CDR2 from the germline V gene are KGHDR and SFDVKD. The CDR3 coding sequence is TGTGCCACCAGTGATGCAACCACAGATACGCAGTATTTT. Translated, it gives CATSDATTDTQYF.

The V gene is TRBV28, the J gene TRBJ2-7; D is unclear. Germline V gives CDR1 MDHEN, CDR2 SYDVKM. This CDR3 is built from 13 residues. DNA for the CDR3: TGTACCACCGCCCGGAACGGACCCTACGAGCAGTACTTC. Its translation is CTTARNGPYEQYF.

The chain uses TRBV7-9 and TRBJ2-7; TRBD2 agrees at 7 bases. The CDR3 is 14 amino acids. Germline trimming cut 5 bases from V and 2 bases from J; bases unmatched to any gene: 6. CDR1 and CDR2 (germline): SEHNR, FQNEAQ (reference sequence). The CDR3 nucleotides read TGTGCCAGCAGCGAACTAGCGTCTACCTACGAGCAGTACTTC. It yields the protein CASSELASTYEQYF. Variable domain in full (rest from reference TRBV7-9 and TRBJ2-7): DTGVSQNPRHKITKRGQNVTFRCDPISEHNRLYWYRQTLGQGPEFLTYFQNEAQLEKSRLLSDRFSAERPKGSFSTLEIQRTEQGDSAMYLCASSELASTYEQYFGPGTRLTVT.

This clone was recorded at least ten times. This chain connects TRBV5-1 to TRBJ2-5, with 11 nucleotides matching TRBD2. Germline V gene data show CDR1 as SGHRS and CDR2 as YFSETQ. After removal of 4 bases from V and 2 bases from J, the junction contained 7 bases not matched to a gene. The CDR3 runs 16 residues. CDR3 residues: CASSRGSGRGQETQYF. CDR3 sequence (DNA): TGCGCCAGCAGCCGGGGTAGCGGGAGGGGTCAAGAGACCCAGTACTTC.

This clone has ten or more counts. Just one base apart from a much larger clone, this may be a read error. Other DNA sequences from this sample encode an identical CDR3 as well. CDR3 in DNA: TGCAGCGCTAGAGATCGAATAGCGGGAGATATAGATACGCAGTATTTT. Protein: CSARDRIAGDIDTQYF. This chain uses TRBV20-1 with TRBJ2-3; 9 bases match TRBD2. Per the germline V gene, CDR1 is DFQATT and CDR2 is SNEGSKA (reference sequence). The CDR3 loop spans 16 amino acids.